This TCR beta chain is from a study of blood T cells in healthy people across ages (dated by TCRdb to the mid-2010s). In terms of the full investigation: In model experiments, template switching captured roughly one uniquely barcoded TCR beta cDNA molecule for every two T cells. The donors were divided into four age groups: young (average around 17 years), middle-aged (about 39), aged (about 62) and long-lived (roughly 82). Age-related changes in TCR beta repertoire diversity were measured in the study by deep sequencing normalized with unique cDNA molecular identifiers. To avoid experimental bias, donors of different ages were distributed randomly across sequencing lanes. The study analyzed two additional independent replicas of 1 million unique cDNA reads from the same blood draw for two donors, one aged 18 to 30 and one aged 80 or older.

Looking up the germline V gene yields CDR1 SNHLY and CDR2 FYNNEI. Relative to germline, V is 7 bases shorter and J is 6 bases shorter, with 6 bases between their ends. The CDR3 contains 10 residues, cysteine and phenylalanine counted. The only DNA kept is the CDR3, 30 bases in frame from the first base. To prepare the library, 5' RACE was applied. The sequencing machine was an Illumina HiSeq 2500. A second PCR of about 6 to 11 cycles was performed with a sample-barcoded 5' primer and a J-beta primer mix. Each TCR beta cDNA molecule received a unique molecular identifier from a template-switch 5' adaptor carrying 12 random nucleotides. Each sample yielded at least 3 million CDR3-containing paired-end reads. First-strand cDNA synthesis was performed from all RNA using the Mint cDNA synthesis kit, with priming by a TRBC-specific oligonucleotide. After uracil-DNA glycosylase treatment, a first 18-cycle PCR used universal primers M1SS and BC2_uni_R on all cDNA. The original pipeline was this. Normalization of each sample was performed by random selection of 1 million high-quality reads, each carrying a distinct molecular identifier. Reads with shared molecular identifiers were discarded instead of being binned into consensus sequences. MiTCR, run with a Q25 quality threshold and the strictest error-elimination algorithm, handled CDR3 identification, clonotype clustering and error correction. A nonparametric unseen species model using Euler transformation provided a lower-bound estimate of total TCR beta diversity. The raw public data were reprocessed by TCRdb itself: fastp quality trimming at Q25, MiXCR clonotype calling, in-frame beta chains only. Each record represents a unique CDR3 protein, reported with the most common genes and DNA among its rows. TCRdb assigned the V and J calls; the authors' analysis was not used. Across this sample there are fewer than 950,000 distinct CDR3 sequences, with about 36% seen only once. Of the sample, 10% to 15% falls within the top ten clones.

Overall results and qualifications from the work: Observed TCR beta diversity correlated strongly with the percentage of naive T cells measured by flow cytometry. Since profiling was done on bulk unsorted PBMCs, naive and antigen-experienced compartments could not be conclusively compared. As age increased, observed TCR beta diversity per million T cells dropped in a roughly linear way, and a significant reduction was already evident by age approximately 40. Total diversity estimates from one million sequenced T cells were considered lower bounds and underestimates. Because donor CMV infection status was unknown, age-related changes in expanded clonotypes were potentially confounded. Compared with the aged group, the long-lived group had more naive CD4+ T cells, fewer expanded clones and increased TCR diversity, a pattern suggesting age selection.

Concerning this clonotype: The target of this receptor is not known. The input lacks base qualities; no much larger clone sits a single base away.

Systemically healthy Caucasian individuals from Russia, around 38 in total and aged about 6 to 95 years, were included as donors. Approximately 10 milliliters of peripheral blood were collected from each donor into EDTA-treated Vacutainer tubes. PBMCs were isolated by Ficoll-Paque density-gradient centrifugation, with at least 7 million obtained per sample. Total RNA was extracted from PBMCs with Trizol reagent, with at least 5 micrograms obtained per sample. For every donor, an aliquot of PBMCs went through flow cytometry to measure the percentages of naive CD45RAhigh/CD27high T cells. Material for sequencing was blood. The clonotype comes from a man younger than 35 in good health. Recombination linked TRBV2 to TRBJ1-1, with the identity of the D gene unclear. The sequence in DNA is TGTGCCAGCACGGGCGCTGAAGCTTTCTTT. This sequence encodes CASTGAEAFF.